A selection of T cell receptor beta chains follows, all from one sample in a study of OX40 agonist ivuxolimab in advanced cancers. Sequencing was performed with immunoSEQ multiplex PCR; in TCRdb, only in-frame clones are kept and a portion is missing. Of 60,000 to 80,000 clones in the sample, around four fifths were seen once. The sequenced sample was CD4+ or CD8+ T cells sorted from blood, obtained in a trial of the OX40 agonist ivuxolimab. The source is an adult with an advanced solid tumor such as melanoma, head and neck, liver or kidney cancer. CDR3s include the opening cysteine and the closing phenylalanine or tryptophan. A D gene is named only where the DNA matches it firmly. Clone size is shown for a subset of rows, as once, few, many or a class of expanded clone.

v_call: TRBV21-1
clone_size: NA
cdr3_length: 17
j_call: TRBJ2-5
d_call: NA
cdr3_aa: CASSGVRPEDGEETQYF
cdr3_nt: TGTGCCAGCAGCGGAGTCCGTCCTGAGGACGGGGAAGAGACCCAGTACTTC

v_call: TRBV30
clone_size: once
cdr3_length: 14
j_call: TRBJ2-5
d_call: TRBD1
cdr3_aa: CASTGGWPSETQYF
cdr3_nt: TGTGCCTCGACAGGGGGATGGCCAAGCGAGACCCAGTACTTC

v_call: TRBV2
clone_size: NA
cdr3_length: 10
j_call: TRBJ2-7
d_call: NA
cdr3_aa: CASSDVEQYF
cdr3_nt: TGTGCCAGCAGTGATGTTGAGCAGTACTTC

v_call: TRBV5-1
clone_size: NA
cdr3_length: 14
j_call: TRBJ1-5
d_call: NA
cdr3_aa: CASSLGPGNQPQHF
cdr3_nt: TGCGCCAGCAGCTTGGGGCCCGGCAATCAGCCCCAGCATTTT

v_call: TRBV28
clone_size: NA
cdr3_length: 13
j_call: TRBJ1-2
d_call: NA
cdr3_aa: CASSTEQLYGYTF
cdr3_nt: TGTGCCAGCAGCACCGAACAGCTCTATGGCTACACCTTC

v_call: TRBV18
clone_size: NA
cdr3_length: 16
j_call: TRBJ2-2
d_call: TRBD1
cdr3_aa: CASSLTGTERSGELFF
cdr3_nt: TGTGCCAGCTCACTAACCGGGACAGAGAGGAGCGGGGAGCTGTTTTTT

v_call: TRBV6-1
clone_size: few
cdr3_length: 15
j_call: TRBJ1-3
d_call: NA
cdr3_aa: CASSESFTHGNTIYF
cdr3_nt: TGTGCCAGCAGTGAAAGTTTCACTCACGGAAACACCATATATTTT

v_call: TRBV29-1
clone_size: NA
cdr3_length: 14
j_call: TRBJ1-3
d_call: TRBD1
cdr3_aa: CSVEDRGNGNTIYF
cdr3_nt: TGCAGCGTTGAAGACAGGGGGAATGGAAACACCATATATTTT

v_call: TRBV28
clone_size: NA
cdr3_length: 15
j_call: TRBJ2-6
d_call: NA
cdr3_aa: CASGGTASGANVLTF
cdr3_nt: TGTGCCAGCGGAGGGACAGCCTCTGGGGCCAACGTCCTGACTTTC

v_call: TRBV11-3
clone_size: once
cdr3_length: 14
j_call: TRBJ2-5
d_call: NA
cdr3_aa: CASSLGSASETQYF
cdr3_nt: TGTGCCAGCAGCTTAGGTAGCGCCTCAGAGACCCAGTACTTC

v_call: TRBV4-2
clone_size: few
cdr3_length: 13
j_call: TRBJ2-7
d_call: NA
cdr3_aa: CASSQDQLYEQYF
cdr3_nt: TGTGCCAGCAGCCAGGACCAACTCTACGAGCAGTACTTC

v_call: TRBV7-9
clone_size: NA
cdr3_length: 15
j_call: TRBJ2-5
d_call: NA
cdr3_aa: CASSLANLAQETQYF
cdr3_nt: TGTGCCAGCAGCTTAGCCAACCTAGCACAAGAGACCCAGTACTTC

v_call: TRBV28
clone_size: NA
cdr3_length: 13
j_call: TRBJ2-1
d_call: NA
cdr3_aa: CASSLGSPNEQFF
cdr3_nt: TGTGCCAGCAGTCTTGGGTCCCCCAATGAGCAGTTCTTC

v_call: TRBV19
clone_size: NA
cdr3_length: 15
j_call: TRBJ2-3
d_call: TRBD1
cdr3_aa: CASTDRGAGTDTQYF
cdr3_nt: TGTGCCAGTACCGACAGGGGAGCGGGCACAGATACGCAGTATTTT

v_call: TRBV9
clone_size: once
cdr3_length: 14
j_call: TRBJ2-7
d_call: NA
cdr3_aa: CASAQGSGLDEQYF
cdr3_nt: TGTGCCAGCGCGCAGGGTTCGGGACTGGACGAGCAGTACTTC

v_call: TRBV19
clone_size: NA
cdr3_length: 14
j_call: TRBJ1-5
d_call: NA
cdr3_aa: CASDPAYSNQPQHF
cdr3_nt: TGTGCCAGCGACCCGGCCTATAGCAATCAGCCCCAGCATTTT

v_call: TRBV19
clone_size: NA
cdr3_length: 12
j_call: TRBJ2-1
d_call: NA
cdr3_aa: CASSLRWNEQFF
cdr3_nt: TGTGCCAGTAGTCTACGGTGGAATGAGCAGTTCTTC

v_call: TRBV28
clone_size: NA
cdr3_length: 13
j_call: TRBJ1-4
d_call: NA
cdr3_aa: CASSLNGGEKLFF
cdr3_nt: TGTGCCAGCAGTTTGAACGGGGGTGAAAAACTGTTTTTT

v_call: TRBV28
clone_size: few
cdr3_length: 16
j_call: TRBJ2-6
d_call: NA
cdr3_aa: CASSLLGDSGANVLTF
cdr3_nt: TGTGCCAGCAGTTTATTAGGAGACTCTGGGGCCAACGTCCTGACTTTC

v_call: TRBV4-3
clone_size: NA
cdr3_length: 14
j_call: TRBJ2-7
d_call: NA
cdr3_aa: CASSQGRGSNEQYF
cdr3_nt: TGCGCCAGCAGCCAAGGCAGGGGAAGCAACGAGCAGTACTTC

v_call: TRBV6-6
clone_size: NA
cdr3_length: 13
j_call: TRBJ1-2
d_call: TRBD1
cdr3_aa: CASRDRPNYGYTF
cdr3_nt: TGTGCCAGCAGGGACAGGCCTAACTATGGCTACACCTTC

v_call: TRBV27
clone_size: NA
cdr3_length: 16
j_call: TRBJ2-7
d_call: TRBD2
cdr3_aa: CASSAQPGLARAEQYF
cdr3_nt: TGTGCCAGCAGTGCACAGCCGGGACTAGCCCGAGCCGAGCAGTACTTC

v_call: TRBV10-3
clone_size: NA
cdr3_length: 13
j_call: TRBJ2-2
d_call: NA
cdr3_aa: CAISDPPGGELFF
cdr3_nt: TGTGCCATCAGTGATCCCCCCGGCGGGGAGCTGTTTTTT

v_call: TRBV5-1
clone_size: NA
cdr3_length: 13
j_call: TRBJ2-4
d_call: TRBD1
cdr3_aa: CASSGQGANIQYF
cdr3_nt: TGCGCCAGCAGCGGGCAGGGGGCGAACATTCAGTACTTC

v_call: TRBV7-9
clone_size: NA
cdr3_length: 16
j_call: TRBJ1-3
d_call: NA
cdr3_aa: CASSHWTEGSGNTIYF
cdr3_nt: TGTGCCAGCAGCCATTGGACCGAGGGGTCTGGAAACACCATATATTTT

v_call: TRBV5-1
clone_size: NA
cdr3_length: 14
j_call: TRBJ2-1
d_call: NA
cdr3_aa: CASSLGTENNEQFF
cdr3_nt: TGCGCCAGCAGCTTGGGGACCGAAAACAATGAGCAGTTCTTC

v_call: TRBV6-5
clone_size: NA
cdr3_length: 14
j_call: TRBJ2-5
d_call: TRBD1
cdr3_aa: CASSLGQSAETQYF
cdr3_nt: TGTGCCAGCAGTTTGGGACAGTCAGCCGAGACCCAGTACTTC

v_call: TRBV25-1
clone_size: NA
cdr3_length: 15
j_call: TRBJ2-3
d_call: NA
cdr3_aa: CASSEARHSADTQYF
cdr3_nt: TGTGCCAGCAGTGAAGCGCGCCATTCGGCAGATACGCAGTATTTT

v_call: TRBV7-3
clone_size: NA
cdr3_length: 15
j_call: TRBJ2-1
d_call: TRBD2
cdr3_aa: CASSSTSGRHHEQFF
cdr3_nt: TGTGCCAGCAGCTCCACTAGCGGGAGGCATCATGAGCAGTTCTTC

v_call: TRBV9
clone_size: NA
cdr3_length: 14
j_call: TRBJ1-6
d_call: TRBD1
cdr3_aa: CASSEGTGVSPLHF
cdr3_nt: TGTGCCAGCAGCGAGGGGACAGGGGTTTCACCCCTCCACTTT

v_call: TRBV29-1
clone_size: few
cdr3_length: 15
j_call: TRBJ2-1
d_call: TRBD2
cdr3_aa: CSVAYGGGAGGRQFF
cdr3_nt: TGCAGCGTTGCGTACGGCGGGGGGGCCGGTGGGCGTCAGTTCTTC